This T cell receptor (beta chain) was sequenced during a study of PD-1 blockade in mismatch repair-deficient tumors. About the study: Enrolled about 2013-2016, patients had progressing, pretreated mismatch repair-deficient cancers of around twelve types.

This CDR3 is built from 16 residues. Germline V gives CDR1 MNHEY, CDR2 SMNVEV (reference sequence). Deletions cut 3 bases from V and 2 bases from J, with 16 bases between. Some clones are missing from TCRdb's copy, which holds only in-frame ones; the method was immunoSEQ multiplex PCR. The sample shows approximately 120,000 clones, around 87% of them seen only once. This TCR came from an adult with mismatch repair-deficient cancer. The sample in question was peripheral blood, obtained 44 weeks after starting pembrolizumab. This chain links TRBV27 with TRBJ2-5; D remains unclear. CDR3 in amino acids: CASSFGSQIRQETQYF. Written as DNA, the CDR3 is TGTGCCAGCAGTTTCGGCTCACAAATCCGACAAGAGACCCAGTACTTC.